Sequencing of this TCR beta chain was carried out in a study of immune cell composition in non-small cell lung cancer. Findings and caveats of the study: Lung squamous cell carcinoma tumours had significantly higher top 10 clone scores and productive clonality than lung adenocarcinoma. Tumour-associated clones >0.5% occurred in about a third of adenocarcinomas, roughly 75% of squamous.

In germline, CDR1 is SQVTM, CDR2 ANQGSEA. The CDR3 consists of 19 residues. V was pared by 3 bases and J by 0 bases, with 18 bases of the junction left unmatched. On this clone itself: Its antigen remains unidentified.

TCRdb's copy holds only in-frame clones and misses some; the assay was immunoSEQ multiplex PCR. Of around 1,700 clones in the sample, 80% to 85% were seen once. The sequenced sample was lung tumor tissue. The chain uses TRBV29-1 and TRBJ2-3; 7 bases align to TRBD1. The sequence was collected from a human donor with non-small cell lung cancer. CDR3 sequence: CSVEPRDRAGPHSTDTQYF. The CDR3 DNA reads TGCAGCGTTGAGCCCAGAGACAGGGCCGGTCCCCATAGCACAGATACGCAGTATTTT.